The clone carrying this TCR beta chain was seen more than once but under ten times. The CDR3 runs 19 residues. J was trimmed by 2 bases and V by 3 bases; bases with no gene match: 14. Germline values: CDR1 SEHNR, CDR2 FQNEAQ (reference sequence). Clones were read by immunoSEQ multiplex PCR, and TCRdb kept only the in-frame ones, dropping some. Among 8,000 or so clones, around 30% were seen once, and the ten largest hold approximately 3.9%. The record originates from a study of graft-versus-host responses after intestinal transplantation. Study in general: Multivisceral, liver-intestinal, or isolated intestinal transplants were given to recipients. Study results and limitations: Maximum circulating GvH clone levels tracked with early post-transplant HvG decreases.

The culture paired approximately 200,000 irradiated violet-dye-labeled stimulators with approximately 200,000 CFSE-labeled responders. This rearrangement joins TRBV7-9 to TRBJ2-7; TRBD1 aligns across 12 bases. This specimen was alloreactive CD8+ T cells from a mixed lymphocyte reaction culture, taken before transplantation. Subset here: CFSE-low proliferating T cells sorted from roughly 6-day pre-transplant mixed lymphocyte reaction (GvH or HvG direction). The sequence derives from a human patient who was an organ donor for intestinal transplantation. The CDR3 bases are TGTGCCAGCAGCTTGGACCTTTATCCCCGGGACAGGGGGCCCTACGAGCAGTACTTC. Protein product: CASSLDLYPRDRGPYEQYF. Based on the CDR3 plus reference TRBV7-9 and TRBJ2-7, the full variable domain is DTGVSQNPRHKITKRGQNVTFRCDPISEHNRLYWYRQTLGQGPEFLTYFQNEAQLEKSRLLSDRFSAERPKGSFSTLEIQRTEQGDSAMYLCASSLDLYPRDRGPYEQYFGPGTRLTVT.